Following are 21 T cell receptor beta chains from one sample sequenced in a study of cytomegalovirus exposure and HLA in healthy donors. With 60 Vbeta and 13 Jbeta primers, the PCR was carried out. Clones were read by immunoSEQ multiplex PCR, and TCRdb kept only the in-frame ones, dropping some. The table includes some 150,000 clones, about 79% detected once. The sequenced sample was PBMCs. The source of these receptors is a female donor in good health and CMV-seropositive.

The chain has TRBV28 and TRBJ1-3; a weak D match, TRBD1 (5 bases). Germline lookup yields CDR1 MDHEN and CDR2 SYDVKM. V was shortened by 7 bases and J by 2 bases, with 15 bases between the two germline ends. The CDR3 spans 15 residues. The CDR3 nucleotides are TGTGCCAGCACCCCTGTATCAGGGACTGGAAACACCATATATTTT. Translating gives CASTPVSGTGNTIYF.

The chain carries TRBV5-6 and TRBJ2-3; 11 nucleotides align to TRBD2. The CDR3 contains 17 residues. Per the germline V gene, CDR1 is SGHDT and CDR2 is YYEEEE. V gave up 0 bases and J gave up 2 bases; unmatched junction bases: 5. The CDR3: CASSLARLAGITDTQYF. DNA for the CDR3: TGTGCCAGCAGCTTGGCCCGACTAGCGGGGATCACAGATACGCAGTATTTT.

The V call is TRBV7-2, the J call TRBJ2-6; 8 bases are shared with TRBD1. The CDR3 sequence is 16 residues long. CDR1 SGHTA and CDR2 FQGNSA come from the germline V gene. V lost 5 bases to trimming and J lost 1 base; unmatched junction nucleotides: 4. In DNA form, the CDR3 reads TGTGCCAGCAGCCGACAGGGGATGTCTGGGGCCAACGTCCTGACTTTC. This sequence encodes CASSRQGMSGANVLTF.

The genes are TRBV15 and TRBJ2-4; a possible D gene is TRBD1 (7 bases). CDR3 size: 17 residues. V was trimmed by 1 base and J by 0 bases, leaving 13 bases between them. CDR1 and CDR2 from the germline V gene are LNHNV and YYDKDF (reference sequence). The CDR3 coding sequence is TGTGCCACCAGCAGAGCCCAGGGGGGATTAGCCAAAAACATTCAGTACTTC. Translating it yields CATSRAQGGLAKNIQYF.

The chain combines TRBV7-2 with TRBJ1-2; 12 positions agree with TRBD1. Germline V gives CDR1 SGHTA, CDR2 FQGNSA. The CDR3 consists of 14 residues. Losses at the gene ends were 4 bases for V and 7 bases for J; bases not matched to a gene: 4. CDR3 amino acids: CASSYGTGGLGYTF. The CDR3 DNA is TGTGCCAGCAGCTACGGGACAGGGGGCCTTGGCTACACCTTC.

CDR3 coding DNA: TGTGCCAGCAGTGGAGGGTTTGTTCAAGAGACCCAGTACTTC. As protein: CASSGGFVQETQYF. V gene TRBV6-5 combines with J gene TRBJ2-5; D possibly corresponds to TRBD2 (6 bases). V lost 5 bases, J lost 2 bases, and 12 bases lay in between. The germline CDR1 and CDR2 sequences are MNHEY and SVGAGI. The CDR3 runs to 14 residues.

DNA of the CDR3: TGTGCCAGCAGCTTATACCCCACGGTGGACACCCCGTACGAGCAGTACTTC. This translates into CASSLYPTVDTPYEQYF. The V call is TRBV7-9, the J call TRBJ2-7; D is perhaps TRBD1 (5 bases). The CDR3 loop spans 17 amino acids. V dropped 2 bases and J dropped 4 bases, with 21 bases sitting between them. Germline lookup yields CDR1 SEHNR and CDR2 FQNEAQ (reference sequence).

This clone was counted a few times. Here the CDR3 DNA reads TGCGCCAAGATCCTCAGGGGGCCCAATTCACCCCTCCACTTT. The encoded protein is CAKILRGPNSPLHF. This chain uses TRBV23-1 with TRBJ1-6; 8 bases match TRBD1. TRBV23-1 is labeled an ORF, and its function is uncertain. CDR3 length: 14 amino acids. V gave up 10 bases and J gave up 7 bases; unmatched junction bases: 9.

This chain joins TRBV11-2 and TRBJ2-7; 7 positions agree with TRBD1. Trimming took 9 bases from V and 4 from J; bases not matched to a gene: 9. The CDR3 sequence is 13 residues long. Germline CDR1 SGHAT, CDR2 FQNNGV. As DNA, the CDR3 is TGTGCCAGTAGGGGGACAGAAGAATACGAGCAGTACTTC. Protein product: CASRGTEEYEQYF.

V gene TRBV19 combines with J gene TRBJ2-7; 9 bases align to TRBD1. The junction had 8 bases not matched to a gene; V was cut back by 6 bases and J by 2 bases. The CDR3 is made up of 15 amino acids. Germline V CDR1 and CDR2: LNHDA, SQIVND (reference sequence). This chain's CDR3 is CASRKNRDRAYEQYF. The CDR3 region has the DNA TGTGCCAGTAGAAAGAACCGGGACAGGGCCTACGAGCAGTACTTC.

The chain joins TRBV29-1 to TRBJ2-7, with TRBD1 as a possible D gene (6 bases). The germline V gene has CDR1 SQVTM and CDR2 ANQGSEA. The CDR3 runs to 12 residues. V dropped 6 bases and J dropped 2 bases, with 11 bases sitting between them. In DNA form, the CDR3 reads TGCAGCGTAAGACAGGCCACCTACGAGCAGTACTTC. It codes for CSVRQATYEQYF.

The chain joins TRBV6-1 to TRBJ1-1; D not certain. Germline CDR1 MNHNS, CDR2 SASEGT. Trimming stripped 7 bases from V and 4 bases from J, with 13 bases between. This CDR3 region has 13 residues. The CDR3 is CASKEVGATEAFF. Here the CDR3 DNA reads TGTGCCAGCAAAGAGGTAGGCGCCACTGAAGCTTTCTTT.

The genes are TRBV7-2 and TRBJ1-1, with TRBD1 matching 8 bases. J lost 0 bases, V lost 5 bases, and 8 bases had no gene match. The CDR3 is 16 amino acids. Germline-derived CDR1 and CDR2 are SGHTA and FQGNSA. CDR3 nucleotides: TGTGCCAGCAGCCCACAGGGGGGATTCATGAACACTGAAGCTTTCTTT. It specifies CASSPQGGFMNTEAFF.

Concerning this clone: One junction end disagrees with the germline gene, perhaps due to a read error. The J gene is TRBJ2-2, the V gene TRBV9; D is perhaps TRBD1 (6 bases). The CDR3 spans 14 residues. Germline V gene data show CDR1 as SGDLS and CDR2 as YYNGEE. The CDR3 DNA is TGTGCCAGCAGCGTAGCTGGGGGCACCGGGAAGCTGTTTTTT. Amino acid sequence: CASSVAGGTGKLFF. Full variable domain (missing parts from reference TRBV9 and TRBJ2-2): DSGVTQTPKHLITATGQRVTLRCSPRSGDLSVYWYQQSLDQGLQFLIQYYNGEERAKGNILERFSAQQFPDLHSELNLSSLELGDSALYFCASSVAGGTGKLFFGEGSRLTVL.

The rearrangement joins TRBV7-2 to TRBJ1-2; D may be TRBD1 (6 bases). CDR1 and CDR2 (germline): SGHTA, FQGNSA. CDR3 length: 14 residues. V shed 5 bases and J shed 6 bases, with 16 bases lying between them. The CDR3 sequence is CASSRREGVDGYTF. The CDR3 DNA reads as TGTGCCAGCAGCCGACGGGAGGGGGTCGATGGCTACACCTTC.

V is TRBV19 and J is TRBJ1-1; no reliable D call. With 5 bases removed from V and 6 bases from J, the gap between germline ends came to 10 bases. This CDR3 region has 12 residues. Germline-derived CDR1 and CDR2 are LNHDA and SQIVND (reference sequence). Here the CDR3 DNA reads TGTGCCAGTAGTTCGGGGTTCGCTGAAGCTTTCTTT. It specifies CASSSGFAEAFF.

The V and J genes are TRBV5-1 and TRBJ2-5; a weak D match, TRBD1 (5 bases). The CDR3 extends over 14 amino acids. The ends were cut back, 4 bases at V and 4 bases at J, with 14 bases in the middle. The germline V gene has CDR1 SGHRS and CDR2 YFSETQ. The CDR3 spells CASSEDTKGETQYF. The CDR3 coding sequence is TGCGCCAGCAGCGAGGACACAAAGGGAGAGACCCAGTACTTC. Drawing the rest from reference TRBV5-1 and TRBJ2-5, the complete variable domain is KAGVTQTPRYLIKTRGQQVTLSCSPISGHRSVSWYQQTPGQGLQFLFEYFSETQRNKGNFPGRFSGRQFSNSRSEMNVSTLELGDSALYLCASSEDTKGETQYFGPGTRLLVL.

The chain joins TRBV15 to TRBJ2-7; the D gene is possibly TRBD2 (5 bases). The CDR3 is 13 residues long. The germline V and J ends were trimmed by 0 bases and 7 bases, with 10 bases remaining between them. The V gene's germline CDR1 is LNHNV and CDR2 YYDKDF (reference sequence). In DNA form, the CDR3 reads TGTGCCACCAGCAGAGATCGGGAAGGGGAGCAGTACTTC. This sequence encodes CATSRDREGEQYF.

As to this clone: An end of the junction differs from the germline gene, which may be a read error. The chain combines TRBV7-9 with TRBJ1-5; a weak D match, TRBD1 (5 bases). CDR1 is SEHNR, CDR2 FQNEAQ, per germline (reference sequence). This CDR3 has 14 amino acids. CDR3 protein: CSSSLATEDQPQHF. CDR3 nucleotide sequence: TGTTCCAGCAGCTTAGCGACAGAAGATCAGCCCCAGCATTTT. Variable domain in full (rest from reference TRBV7-9 and TRBJ1-5): DTGVSQNPRHKITKRGQNVTFRCDPISEHNRLYWYRQTLGQGPEFLTYFQNEAQLEKSRLLSDRFSAERPKGSFSTLEIQRTEQGDSAMYLCSSSLATEDQPQHFGDGTRLSIL.

The chain uses TRBV30 and TRBJ2-1; 7 positions match TRBD2. The CDR3 sequence is 12 residues long. The V gene's germline CDR1 is GTSNPN and CDR2 SVGIG (reference sequence). CDR3 sequence (DNA): TGTGCTTTTAAGGGAGGGTCCCATGAGCAGTTCTTC. It translates to CAFKGGSHEQFF.

The chain couples TRBV19 to TRBJ2-7, with D unresolved. The CDR3 is 12 residues long. V was cut by 5 bases and J by 4 bases, with 9 bases left in between. Germline loops: CDR1 LNHDA, CDR2 SQIVND (reference sequence). CDR3 nucleotides: TGTGCCAGTAGTGCCAACCGGTACGAGCAGTACTTC. Translation gives CASSANRYEQYF.